This is a list of T cell receptor beta chains from one sample in a study of T cell responses to AZD1222 COVID-19 vaccine. Using immunoSEQ multiplex PCR, the repertoire was profiled, and TCRdb retains in-frame clones only, with some absent. The sample lists some 200,000 clones, approximately 90% occurring once. This sample comprised peripheral blood, obtained 28 days after the second dose of the MenACWY control vaccine. The receptors originated from an adult who received the MenACWY meningococcal vaccine as a control. CDR3s include the opening cysteine and the closing phenylalanine or tryptophan. Fields, in order: clone size, D gene, CDR3 length, J gene, V gene, CDR3 DNA, CDR3 protein. A D gene is named only where the DNA matches it firmly. Size is stated for part of the rows, as once, few or many counts, or as a class when the clone is expanded.

size: .; D: .; length: 11; J: TRBJ2-2; V: TRBV6-6; DNA: TGTGCCAGCAGTTACTCGGATAAGCTGTTTTTT; CDR3: CASSYSDKLFF
size: .; D: .; length: 14; J: TRBJ1-4; V: TRBV6-4; DNA: TGTGCCAGCAGTGAGGGGACGGCGGGAGGAAAACTGTTTTTT; CDR3: CASSEGTAGGKLFF
size: .; D: .; length: 11; J: TRBJ2-7; V: TRBV19; DNA: TGTGCTACAGGGATCTTCTACGAGCAGTACTTC; CDR3: CATGIFYEQYF
size: .; D: .; length: 13; J: TRBJ2-7; V: TRBV6-5; DNA: TGTGCCAGCAAAAGAGGGTCATTGACGGAGCAGTACTTC; CDR3: CASKRGSLTEQYF
size: .; D: .; length: 13; J: TRBJ1-2; V: TRBV2; DNA: TGTGCCAGCAGTGTGGCAGGGTTGGGAGGCTACACCTTC; CDR3: CASSVAGLGGYTF
size: .; D: .; length: 14; J: TRBJ2-1; V: TRBV15; DNA: TGTGCCACCGGCCGGGACTTCTCCTACAATGAGCAGTTCTTC; CDR3: CATGRDFSYNEQFF
size: .; D: TRBD2; length: 16; J: TRBJ2-1; V: TRBV19; DNA: TGTGCCAGTAGTATAGTTACTAGCGGGAGAGTTGGAGAGCAGTTCTTC; CDR3: CASSIVTSGRVGEQFF
size: .; D: TRBD1; length: 14; J: TRBJ1-5; V: TRBV10-2; DNA: TGCGCCAGCAGGGGGGACAGGGGGATGCAGCCCCAGCATTTT; CDR3: CASRGDRGMQPQHF
size: .; D: .; length: 15; J: TRBJ1-4; V: TRBV4-3; DNA: TGCGCCAGCAGCCAAGATGGTGTGGGGCCTGAAAAACTGTTTTTT; CDR3: CASSQDGVGPEKLFF
size: .; D: .; length: 16; J: TRBJ2-5; V: TRBV7-2; DNA: TGTGCCAGCACCCCCCCCGGGGCCCGTCAATCGGAGACCCAGTACTTC; CDR3: CASTPPGARQSETQYF
size: .; D: TRBD1; length: 15; J: TRBJ2-7; V: TRBV18; DNA: TGTGCCAGCTCACCAGGACAGGGCAGCTCCTACGAGCAGTACTTC; CDR3: CASSPGQGSSYEQYF
size: once; D: .; length: 15; J: TRBJ1-5; V: TRBV6-5; DNA: TGTGCCAGCAGGAGGACTCCCTTTGGGGATCAGCCCCAGCATTTT; CDR3: CASRRTPFGDQPQHF
size: .; D: .; length: 13; J: TRBJ1-1; V: TRBV30; DNA: TGTGCCTGGAGTGTAGGGAGTAGAGCTGAAGCTTTCTTT; CDR3: CAWSVGSRAEAFF
size: .; D: .; length: 15; J: TRBJ1-6; V: TRBV7-3; DNA: TGTGCCAGCAGCTTAACCGAGGCGGGTAATTCACCCCTCCACTTT; CDR3: CASSLTEAGNSPLHF
size: .; D: .; length: 13; J: TRBJ1-5; V: TRBV6-1; DNA: TGTGCCAGCAGTGAAAGGGACTATCAGCCCCAGCATTTT; CDR3: CASSERDYQPQHF
size: .; D: .; length: 15; J: TRBJ2-7; V: TRBV19; DNA: TGTGCCAGTAGTACCGGGACCTTAATCTCCTACGAGCAGTACTTC; CDR3: CASSTGTLISYEQYF
size: .; D: .; length: 11; J: TRBJ1-1; V: TRBV10-3; DNA: TGTGCCATCAGGATGAACACTGAAGCTTTCTTT; CDR3: CAIRMNTEAFF
size: .; D: TRBD2; length: 12; J: TRBJ2-5; V: TRBV29-1; DNA: TGCAGCGTAACGACTAGCCGTGGAACCCAGTACTTC; CDR3: CSVTTSRGTQYF
size: .; D: .; length: 15; J: TRBJ1-4; V: TRBV7-2; DNA: TGTGCCAGCAGCTTAGATGGACAGACCAATGAAAAACTGTTTTTT; CDR3: CASSLDGQTNEKLFF
size: .; D: .; length: 14; J: TRBJ1-6; V: TRBV30; DNA: TGTGCCTGGACCGAGGGGCTAACGAGGTCACCCCTCCACTTT; CDR3: CAWTEGLTRSPLHF
size: .; D: .; length: 14; J: TRBJ1-2; V: TRBV6-5; DNA: TGTGCCAGCCAGACAGCCCTTAGCCCCTATGGCTACACCTTC; CDR3: CASQTALSPYGYTF
size: .; D: TRBD2; length: 15; J: TRBJ2-3; V: TRBV28; DNA: TGTGCCAGCAGTGTACTAGCGGCAAGCACAGATACGCAGTATTTT; CDR3: CASSVLAASTDTQYF
size: .; D: .; length: 12; J: TRBJ2-7; V: TRBV28; DNA: TGTGCCAGCAGTTCAACTAGTTTAGAGCAGTACTTC; CDR3: CASSSTSLEQYF
size: .; D: .; length: 17; J: TRBJ1-2; V: TRBV7-9; DNA: TGTGCCAGCAGCGCGGGATTCAAAGTAGAAGCCAACTATGGCTACACCTTC; CDR3: CASSAGFKVEANYGYTF
size: once; D: .; length: 12; J: TRBJ2-7; V: TRBV10-3; DNA: TGTGCCATCAGTGCGTTCTCCTACGAGCAGTACTTC; CDR3: CAISAFSYEQYF
size: .; D: .; length: 14; J: TRBJ1-3; V: TRBV6-5; DNA: TGTGCCAGCAGTTACGGGGGTGGTGGAAACACCATATATTTT; CDR3: CASSYGGGGNTIYF
size: .; D: .; length: 17; J: TRBJ2-2; V: TRBV7-6; DNA: TGTGCCAGCAGCTCCCCCGGTGGGGGGACGAACACCGGGGAGCTGTTTTTT; CDR3: CASSSPGGGTNTGELFF
size: .; D: .; length: 16; J: TRBJ2-5; V: TRBV28; DNA: TGTGCCAGCAGTTTAATGGGCGTCAGGCAGGAAGAGACCCAGTACTTC; CDR3: CASSLMGVRQEETQYF
size: .; D: .; length: 14; J: TRBJ1-5; V: TRBV24-1; DNA: TGTGCCACCAGTGATTTGCGCAGCAATCAGCCCCAGCATTTT; CDR3: CATSDLRSNQPQHF
size: .; D: .; length: 14; J: TRBJ2-1; V: TRBV28; DNA: TGTGCCAGCAGCCCAGGGGACCGGCTGGGTGAGCAGTTCTTC; CDR3: CASSPGDRLGEQFF
size: .; D: .; length: 18; J: TRBJ2-1; V: TRBV7-9; DNA: TGTGCCAGCGGAGGGAACAGGGGTAGGGAACAGAGATACAATGAGCAGTTCTTC; CDR3: CASGGNRGREQRYNEQFF
size: .; D: .; length: 17; J: TRBJ1-3; V: TRBV9; DNA: TGTGCCAGCAGCGTAGAACTAAGGGCCCCCTCTGGAAACACCATATATTTT; CDR3: CASSVELRAPSGNTIYF
size: .; D: TRBD1; length: 13; J: TRBJ1-1; V: TRBV29-1; DNA: TGCAGCGCCACGACAGGGGGGAACACTGAAGCTTTCTTT; CDR3: CSATTGGNTEAFF
size: .; D: .; length: 15; J: TRBJ2-1; V: TRBV28; DNA: TGTGCCAGCAGTTTAAGGGTTGGGGCCTGGGATGAGCAGTTCTTC; CDR3: CASSLRVGAWDEQFF
size: .; D: .; length: 14; J: TRBJ2-2; V: TRBV5-1; DNA: TGCGCCAGCAGCTTGGCCGGGAACACCGGGGAGCTGTTTTTT; CDR3: CASSLAGNTGELFF
size: .; D: .; length: 14; J: TRBJ2-5; V: TRBV2; DNA: TGTGCCAGCATTGAGGACTACCCCCAAGAGACCCAGTACTTC; CDR3: CASIEDYPQETQYF
size: .; D: TRBD1; length: 16; J: TRBJ1-5; V: TRBV6-1; DNA: TGTGCCAGCAGTGAAACCGGGACAGGGGTGAATCAGCCCCAGCATTTT; CDR3: CASSETGTGVNQPQHF
size: .; D: .; length: 14; J: TRBJ2-7; V: TRBV5-1; DNA: TGCGCCAGCAGCTTCGACTCCGTCTCCTACGAGCAGTACTTC; CDR3: CASSFDSVSYEQYF
size: .; D: .; length: 11; J: TRBJ2-7; V: TRBV16; DNA: TGTGCCAGCAGCCAAACCCACGAGCAGTACTTC; CDR3: CASSQTHEQYF
size: .; D: .; length: 12; J: TRBJ2-1; V: TRBV2; DNA: TGTGCCAGCAGTGATAAGTACAATGAGCAGTTCTTC; CDR3: CASSDKYNEQFF
size: .; D: TRBD2; length: 17; J: TRBJ2-3; V: TRBV6-1; DNA: TGTGCCAGCAGTGCCGATCTAGCGGGAGGGAGCACAGATACGCAGTATTTT; CDR3: CASSADLAGGSTDTQYF
size: .; D: TRBD1; length: 14; J: TRBJ2-7; V: TRBV2; DNA: TGTGCCGGACAGGGGGCCGGTGTTTCCTACGAGCAGTACTTC; CDR3: CAGQGAGVSYEQYF
size: .; D: TRBD1; length: 14; J: TRBJ1-1; V: TRBV7-9; DNA: TGTGCCAGCAGCGGAGGACAGGTGAACACTGAAGCTTTCTTT; CDR3: CASSGGQVNTEAFF
size: .; D: .; length: 15; J: TRBJ1-2; V: TRBV11-2; DNA: TGTGCCAGCAGCACACAGGGACGGATGGCGTATGGCTACACCTTC; CDR3: CASSTQGRMAYGYTF
size: .; D: .; length: 16; J: TRBJ2-2; V: TRBV10-1; DNA: TGCGCCAGCAGTGAGTCGGTCGGAGCGAACACCGGGGAGCTGTTTTTT; CDR3: CASSESVGANTGELFF
size: .; D: .; length: 13; J: TRBJ2-1; V: TRBV19; DNA: TGTGCCAGCAGTAACCTGGCCTACAATGAGCAGTTCTTC; CDR3: CASSNLAYNEQFF
size: .; D: .; length: 14; J: TRBJ2-7; V: TRBV18; DNA: TGTGCCAGCTCACCATCTGGAGCCTCTCTCGAGCAGTACTTC; CDR3: CASSPSGASLEQYF
size: .; D: TRBD2; length: 14; J: TRBJ2-1; V: TRBV19; DNA: TGTGCCAGCCAAGCGGGGAGCTCCTACAATGAGCAGTTCTTC; CDR3: CASQAGSSYNEQFF
size: .; D: TRBD1; length: 14; J: TRBJ1-3; V: TRBV5-1; DNA: TGCGCCAGCAGCCCGGACAGGGCTGGAAACACCATATATTTT; CDR3: CASSPDRAGNTIYF
size: .; D: .; length: 13; J: TRBJ2-7; V: TRBV25-1; DNA: TGTGCCAGCAGTGCGGCCCTTGGTTGGGAGCAGTACTTC; CDR3: CASSAALGWEQYF
size: .; D: TRBD1; length: 17; J: TRBJ2-4; V: TRBV5-1; DNA: TGCGCCAGCAGCCTGGACAGGGGGACGCCCCGAGGAAACATTCAGTACTTC; CDR3: CASSLDRGTPRGNIQYF
size: once; D: TRBD1; length: 15; J: TRBJ1-1; V: TRBV6-5; DNA: TGTGCCAGCAGTTTCGACAGGGGAGCGGCTCGGGGAGCTTTCTTT; CDR3: CASSFDRGAARGAFF
size: .; D: .; length: 14; J: TRBJ2-7; V: TRBV7-2; DNA: TGTGCCAGCAGCCCTCCGACAGGCTCTTACGGGCAGTACTTC; CDR3: CASSPPTGSYGQYF
size: once; D: .; length: 14; J: TRBJ1-1; V: TRBV5-1; DNA: TGCGCCAGCAGCTTGGCCACGGGGAACACTGAAGCTTTCTTT; CDR3: CASSLATGNTEAFF
size: .; D: .; length: 15; J: TRBJ1-2; V: TRBV28; DNA: TGTGCCAGCAGTTTATACGCCATGGGGGACTATGGCTACACCTTC; CDR3: CASSLYAMGDYGYTF
size: once; D: .; length: 16; J: TRBJ1-4; V: TRBV28; DNA: TGTGCCAGCAGTTTACGGAGGGGGTGGCCCAATGAAAAACTGTTTTTT; CDR3: CASSLRRGWPNEKLFF
size: .; D: .; length: 11; J: TRBJ2-7; V: TRBV7-9; DNA: TGTGCCAGCAGCGGCTCCTACGAGCAGTACTTC; CDR3: CASSGSYEQYF
size: .; D: .; length: 18; J: TRBJ1-2; V: TRBV21-1; DNA: TGTGCCAGCAGCAAAGCGTGTAGAGGAAGGGGGCGAGGGCATGGCTACACCTTC; CDR3: CASSKACRGRGRGHGYTF
size: .; D: .; length: 13; J: TRBJ1-1; V: TRBV6-6; DNA: TGTGCCAGCAGTTACTTCGAGAACACTGAAGCTTTCTTT; CDR3: CASSYFENTEAFF